The rows below give T cell receptor beta chains drawn from one sample of a study of cytomegalovirus exposure and HLA in healthy donors. Libraries were prepared by immunoSEQ multiplex PCR; TCRdb keeps only in-frame clonotypes and omits some of them. The repertoire consists of 90,000 to 150,000 clones, with roughly 90% occurring once and the leading ten covering just under 6.5%. Sequencing was carried out using PBMCs. The receptor set was obtained from a woman younger than 30 in good health and CMV-seropositive. Both conserved end residues are part of each CDR3. Each record gives: CDR3 protein, J gene, V gene, D gene. D genes are given only for firm matches.

CDR3: CASSLARAGAPTYNEQFF
J: TRBJ2-1
V: TRBV7-2
D: TRBD2

CDR3: CSVYTGEQETQYF
J: TRBJ2-5
V: TRBV29-1
D: -

CDR3: CASSLGLAGGGFYEQYF
J: TRBJ2-7
V: TRBV5-4
D: TRBD2

CDR3: CASSLAATNEKLFF
J: TRBJ1-4
V: TRBV5-1
D: -

CDR3: CASSPRLAGVVHEQYF
J: TRBJ2-7
V: TRBV7-6
D: TRBD2

CDR3: CASSSRTGNEQFF
J: TRBJ2-1
V: TRBV5-6
D: -

CDR3: CASSVEGNSLGNEQFF
J: TRBJ2-1
V: TRBV9
D: -

CDR3: CASSQDPRPGGTSTDTQYF
J: TRBJ2-3
V: TRBV4-3
D: -

CDR3: CASSPLYTDTQYF
J: TRBJ2-3
V: TRBV7-6
D: -

CDR3: CALQGAQNEKLFF
J: TRBJ1-4
V: TRBV2
D: TRBD1